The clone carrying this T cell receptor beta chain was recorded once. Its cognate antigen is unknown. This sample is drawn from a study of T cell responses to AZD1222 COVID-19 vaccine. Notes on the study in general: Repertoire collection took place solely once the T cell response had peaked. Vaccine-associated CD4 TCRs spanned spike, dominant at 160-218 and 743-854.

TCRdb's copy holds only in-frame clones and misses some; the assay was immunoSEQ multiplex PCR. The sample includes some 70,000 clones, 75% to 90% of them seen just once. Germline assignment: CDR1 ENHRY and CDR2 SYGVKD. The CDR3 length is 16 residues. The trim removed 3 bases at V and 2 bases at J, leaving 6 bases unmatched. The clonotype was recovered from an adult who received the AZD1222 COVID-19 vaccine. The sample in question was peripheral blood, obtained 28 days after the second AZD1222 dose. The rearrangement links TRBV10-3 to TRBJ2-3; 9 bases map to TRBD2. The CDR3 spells CAISDPASGDTDTQYF. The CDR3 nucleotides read TGTGCCATCAGTGACCCAGCTAGCGGGGACACAGATACGCAGTATTTT.